This T cell receptor beta chain stems from a study of blood T cell repertoires in COVID-19. Profiled with immunoSEQ multiplex PCR; TCRdb holds only in-frame clones, not every one. The table has some 150,000 clones, roughly 87% seen once. This TCR was sampled from an older woman who had recovered from COVID-19. Sample: peripheral blood.

The DNA of the CDR3 is TGTGCCAGCAGCTTAGGCCCCTCGGACAGGGCAGGCTACGAGCAGTACTTC. The encoded protein is CASSLGPSDRAGYEQYF. The chain uses TRBV5-4 and TRBJ2-7, with 8 bases aligning to TRBD1. V gave up 2 bases and J gave up 3 bases; unmatched junction bases: 13. This CDR3 has 17 amino acids. CDR1 and CDR2 from the germline V gene are SGHNT and YYREEE (reference sequence). Looking up the rest from reference TRBV5-4 and TRBJ2-7 gives the full variable domain: ETGVTQSPTHLIKTRGQQVTLRCSSQSGHNTVSWYQQALGQGPQFIFQYYREEENGRGNFPPRFSGLQFPNYSSELNVNALELDDSALYLCASSLGPSDRAGYEQYFGPGTRLTVT.